This is a list of T cell receptor beta chains from one sample in a study of blood T cells in healthy people across ages. TCRdb fed the 5' RACE reads into MiXCR, producing one record per CDR3 protein. The sample carries more than 1.4 million distinct CDR3 sequences, roughly 40% recorded once. Specimen: blood. All receptors derive from a woman aged 18-29 years in good health. The CDR3 runs from the conserved cysteine through the conserved F or W. The D gene is left open where the match is weak. Part of the rows lack a size; the others show once, few, many or a class for expanded clones.

d_call	clone_size	v_call	j_call	cdr3_nt	cdr3_aa
NA	NA	TRBV28	TRBJ2-3	TGTGCCAGCCAGATAGGCGCTAGCGGCACAGATACGCAGTATTTT	CASQIGASGTDTQYF
NA	NA	TRBV5-1	TRBJ1-6	TGCGCCAGCAGCCCCCGGCAGGGTACAAATTCACCCCTCCACTTT	CASSPRQGTNSPLHF
TRBD2	once	TRBV3-1	TRBJ2-1	TGTGCCAGCAGCCCCTCCTTAGGACGAGCGGGATTTAAGGAGCAGTTCTTC	CASSPSLGRAGFKEQFF
NA	NA	TRBV6-2/TRBV6-3	TRBJ2-3	TGTGCCAGCAGTTACGGGGGGGGGCCTTTAGATACGCAGTATTTT	CASSYGGGPLDTQYF
TRBD2	NA	TRBV9	TRBJ2-5	TGTGCCAGCAGCGGACGAGTAGCGGGGGGACAAGAGACCCAGTACTTC	CASSGRVAGGQETQYF
TRBD1	many	TRBV12-3/TRBV12-4	TRBJ2-7	TGTGCCAGCAGTTTAGGACAGGGAAGCTCCTACGAGCAGTACTTC	CASSLGQGSSYEQYF
NA	once	TRBV6-5	TRBJ1-2	TGTGCCAGCAGTTACGACCTGAATAACTATGGCTACACCTTC	CASSYDLNNYGYTF
NA	many	TRBV5-1	TRBJ2-5	TGCGCCAGCAGCAGTGGGGCCCGGGAGACCCAGTACTTC	CASSSGARETQYF
TRBD2	NA	TRBV19	TRBJ2-1	TGTGCCAGTGGGAGGGAAGCGGGGGGCTACAATGAGCAGTTCTTC	CASGREAGGYNEQFF
NA	few	TRBV4-1	TRBJ1-2	TGCGCCAGCAGCACCCAGGGTGGGGAGAACTATGGCTACACCTTC	CASSTQGGENYGYTF
TRBD1	NA	TRBV7-2	TRBJ1-2	TGTGCCAGCAGGTTCCCGGGACAGGGGTTTGGCTACACCTTC	CASRFPGQGFGYTF
TRBD2	few	TRBV2	TRBJ2-1	TGTGCCAGCAGTGTGGCCGGGACTATATACAATGAGCAGTTCTTC	CASSVAGTIYNEQFF
NA	few	TRBV7-2	TRBJ1-1	TGTGCCAGCAGCTTCCAGAGAGACACTGAAGCTTTCTTT	CASSFQRDTEAFF
NA	once	TRBV20-1	TRBJ1-3	TGCAGTGCCCGCCTCGCCGGAAACACCATATATTTT	CSARLAGNTIYF
NA	few	TRBV3-1	TRBJ2-5	TGTGCCAGCAGCCAAGAACGGTGGCGCTCAGAGACCCAGTACTTC	CASSQERWRSETQYF
NA	NA	TRBV4-1	TRBJ1-1	TGCGCCAACAGCCTTCGGACAGCGGACATGAACACTGAAGCTTTCTTT	CANSLRTADMNTEAFF
NA	few	TRBV28	TRBJ2-5	TGTGCCAGCCGTCGAGGGCGGGAACGTCAAGAGACCCAGTACTTC	CASRRGRERQETQYF
NA	NA	TRBV28	TRBJ2-5	TGTACCAGCAGTTTATTGCGGGGCCCTGGGGAGACCCAGTACTTC	CTSSLLRGPGETQYF
NA	NA	TRBV5-1	TRBJ2-2	TGCGCCAGCAGCCAAAACGGGCCCGGGGAGCTGTTTTTT	CASSQNGPGELFF
NA	NA	TRBV29-1	TRBJ1-1	TGCAGCGTTGTCAAACGGCTGGGGGCGGACACTGAAGCTTTCTTT	CSVVKRLGADTEAFF
TRBD2	NA	TRBV3-1	TRBJ2-3	TGTGCCAGCAGCCAAGATGCTAGCGGGGGGGTGCAGTATTTT	CASSQDASGGVQYF
NA	NA	TRBV6-2/TRBV6-3	TRBJ2-4	TGTGCCAGCAGTTACTCCGGGGATAGGTTTTCGGGCATTCAGTACTTC	CASSYSGDRFSGIQYF
NA	NA	TRBV7-9	TRBJ2-3	TGTGCCAGCAGCCTAGGTTACGGTGAAGATGCGCAGTATTTT	CASSLGYGEDAQYF
NA	few	TRBV12-3/TRBV12-4	TRBJ2-5	TGTGCCAGCAGACGCGAAAGTCGGACCCAGTACTTC	CASRRESRTQYF
TRBD2	NA	TRBV12-3/TRBV12-4	TRBJ2-7	TGTGCCAGCAGTTTGAAGAGCTGGGGACGAGCGGGGATAAAGGTCCACGAGCAGTACTTC	CASSLKSWGRAGIKVHEQYF
NA	NA	TRBV14	TRBJ2-1	TGTGCCAGCAGCCAAGGGGAAGCGTTGCAGTTCTTC	CASSQGEALQFF
TRBD2	NA	TRBV4-1	TRBJ2-5	TGCGCCAGCAGCCAAGAGGGCCAGGGTCGTGGACTAGCGGGAGGTACTCACCAAGAGACCCAGTACTTC	CASSQEGQGRGLAGGTHQETQYF
NA	once	TRBV2	TRBJ2-7	TGTGCCAGCCGACTCGGGGAAGTTTCCTACAATGAGCAGTACTTC	CASRLGEVSYNEQYF
TRBD1	once	TRBV28	TRBJ2-3	TGTGCCAGCAGTTTATACAGGGGGCGAGGAGATACGCAGTATTTT	CASSLYRGRGDTQYF
NA	NA	TRBV5-1	TRBJ2-3	TGCGCCAGCGCATTAACAAGGGGCACAGATACGCAGTATTTT	CASALTRGTDTQYF
NA	few	TRBV7-3	TRBJ1-1	TGTGCCAGCAGCTCTTCCGGGACCACTGAAGCTTTCTTT	CASSSSGTTEAFF
NA	NA	TRBV29-1	TRBJ1-2	TGCAGCGTTGAACCAAAAAAGGTCAGTGAGGAGTATGGCTACACCTTC	CSVEPKKVSEEYGYTF
NA	NA	TRBV7-2	TRBJ2-7	TGTGCCAGCAGCTTAGTCTCGCGGGGCGACTCCTACGAGCAGTACTTC	CASSLVSRGDSYEQYF
NA	few	TRBV9	TRBJ2-1	TGTGCCAGCAGCGTAGCCAGGGGTCCCTACAATGAGCAGTTCTTC	CASSVARGPYNEQFF
NA	few	TRBV10-3	TRBJ1-5	TGTGCCATCAGTGAGTCGGGGCAGGGAGGTCAGCCCCAGCATTTT	CAISESGQGGQPQHF
NA	few	TRBV20-1	TRBJ2-7	TGCAGTGCTAGAGATTTAGGCAGGTCCTCCTACGAGCAGTACTTC	CSARDLGRSSYEQYF
TRBD2	NA	TRBV12-3/TRBV12-4	TRBJ2-5	TGTGCCAGCAGACCGACTAGCGGGAGTGGGACCCAGTACTTC	CASRPTSGSGTQYF
NA	NA	TRBV7-9	TRBJ2-3	TGTGCCAGCAGCTTAGCGGGGGCTGCCACAGATACGCAGTATTTT	CASSLAGAATDTQYF
NA	NA	TRBV6-1	TRBJ2-1	TGTGCCAGCACCCCTCGAGAGCGGACAAGCTCCTACAATGAGCAGTTCTTC	CASTPRERTSSYNEQFF
NA	many	TRBV12-3/TRBV12-4	TRBJ2-7	TGTGCCAGCAGGGTTGGATCCTACGAGCAGTACTTC	CASRVGSYEQYF
NA	NA	TRBV20-1	TRBJ2-7	TGCAGTGCGTCCGAAGGGGCGAAGGACGAGCAGTACTTC	CSASEGAKDEQYF
NA	NA	TRBV9	TRBJ2-3	TGTGCCAGCAGCGAGGCCCTGCATACGCAGTATTTT	CASSEALHTQYF
TRBD1	few	TRBV15	TRBJ1-1	TGTGCCACCAGCTCCCAGCGGACAGGGGTAGAAGCTTTCTTT	CATSSQRTGVEAFF
NA	NA	TRBV20-1	TRBJ1-2	TGCAGTGCTAGTTTACTGCTCTCCGCTAACTATGGCTACACCTTC	CSASLLLSANYGYTF
TRBD2	NA	TRBV3-1	TRBJ2-1	TGTGCCAGCAGCCAGGCTAGCGGGGGGCCAAACAATGAGCAGTTCTTC	CASSQASGGPNNEQFF
TRBD1	NA	TRBV10-1	TRBJ2-7	TGCGCCAGCAGTGAGTCGGTCCGCCCAGGGGGCGAGCAGTACTTC	CASSESVRPGGEQYF
NA	NA	TRBV28	TRBJ2-1	TGTGCCAGCAGTCATTATCGGCCAGGTGAAGGTGCGGTGTTCAATGAGCAGTTCTTC	CASSHYRPGEGAVFNEQFF
NA	few	TRBV27	TRBJ2-4	TGTGCCAGCAGTTTTGGGCGGGGCTTCTCCAAAAACATTCAGTACTTC	CASSFGRGFSKNIQYF
TRBD1	few	TRBV12-5	TRBJ2-7	TGTGCTAGTGGTGGCAGGGGGCCCGACTCCTACAATGAGCAGTACTTC	CASGGRGPDSYNEQYF
NA	NA	TRBV9	TRBJ2-6	TGTGCCAGCAGCGTTGTCGGGAACTCTGGGGCCAACGTCCTGACTTTC	CASSVVGNSGANVLTF
TRBD1	NA	TRBV3-1	TRBJ1-2	TGTGCCAGCATAGGACAGGGGGCGCTCGGGTCTCCTGGCTACACCTTC	CASIGQGALGSPGYTF
NA	few	TRBV21-1	TRBJ2-5	TGTGCCAGCAGCAAACCGGGACAGGGTTTGGAGACCCAGTACTTC	CASSKPGQGLETQYF
NA	NA	TRBV5-1	TRBJ2-5	TGCGCCAGCAGCTCTCATAGATGGGGGACCGGGCAGTACTTC	CASSSHRWGTGQYF